The 22 T cell receptor beta chains below were found in one sample sequenced in a study of shared clonotypes between healthy human individuals. Naive CD8 cells lacked CD45RO, underwent positive selection for CCR7 and left out terminally differentiated effector memory CD45RA+ cells. TCRdb's table, derived via immunoSEQ multiplex PCR, lists solely in-frame clones and lacks some. The table includes hundreds of thousands of clones, 90% to 95% detected once. Specimen: naive CD8+ T cells sorted from blood. The source of these receptors is a man aged 30 to 45 in good health.

This clone has a single count. The chain joins TRBV28 to TRBJ1-5; 9 positions match TRBD1. Germline CDR1 is MDHEN and CDR2 is SYDVKM. The CDR3 sequence is 15 residues long. With 6 bases clipped from V and 5 bases from J, the junction kept 8 bases outside the gene matches. CDR3 sequence: CASSRGTGRDQPQHF. CDR3 bases: TGTGCCAGCAGCAGAGGGACAGGGCGAGATCAGCCCCAGCATTTT.

This clone appeared once. The genes are TRBV6-1 and TRBJ2-7, with TRBD1 identical over 8 bases. This CDR3 spans 14 amino acids. After removal of 7 bases from V and 0 bases from J, the junction contained 5 bases not matched to a gene. Germline loops: CDR1 MNHNS, CDR2 SASEGT. CDR3 DNA sequence: TGTGCCAGCAATACCGGACAGGGCTCCTACGAGCAGTACTTC. As protein: CASNTGQGSYEQYF.

This clone was seen only once. One junction end disagrees with the germline gene, perhaps due to a read error. The chain employs TRBV15 and TRBJ2-1, with a tentative D call TRBD2 (6 bases). The germline V gene has CDR1 LNHNV and CDR2 YYDKDF (reference sequence). The CDR3 has 15 residues. The CDR3 coding sequence is TGTGCCACCAGCACCCTCCGGGACTCCAACAATGAGCAGTTCTTC. As protein: CATSTLRDSNNEQFF.

The chain links TRBV4-3 to TRBJ1-5; D is possibly TRBD1 (5 bases). With 0 bases removed from V and 4 bases from J, the gap between germline ends came to 13 bases. The length of the CDR3 is 16 residues. In germline, CDR1 is LGHNA, CDR2 YSLEER. DNA for the CDR3: TGCGCCAGCAGCCAAGACGCGGCGACAGTAAATCAGCCCCAGCATTTT. Translation gives CASSQDAATVNQPQHF.

This chain joins TRBV6-6 and TRBJ2-1; TRBD2 might be the D (5 bases). V lost 5 bases and J lost 9, with 8 bases in between. The CDR3 is made up of 11 amino acids. Germline V CDR1 and CDR2: MNHNY, SVGAGI (reference sequence). CDR3 amino acids: CASSTAGEQFF. DNA for the CDR3: TGTGCCAGCAGTACTGCGGGTGAGCAGTTCTTC.

This sequence joins TRBV29-1 and TRBJ2-7; 8 bases align to TRBD1. Per the germline V gene, CDR1 is SQVTM and CDR2 is ANQGSEA. V dropped 4 bases and J dropped 4; count of bases not matched to a gene: 6. This CDR3 contains 13 residues. The CDR3, as DNA: TGCAGCGTTGCCGGACAGGGAATGTACGAGCAGTACTTC. Protein sequence: CSVAGQGMYEQYF.

This clone has just a few counts. V gene TRBV29-1 combines with J gene TRBJ2-7, with 11 bases matching TRBD2. Unmatched junction bases numbered 6, after V lost 0 bases and J lost 5 bases. This CDR3 spans 15 amino acids. Germline values: CDR1 SQVTM, CDR2 ANQGSEA. The CDR3 here is CSVEEGRLAGNEQYF. The CDR3 bases are TGCAGCGTTGAAGAGGGACGACTAGCGGGGAACGAGCAGTACTTC.

The chain couples TRBV7-9 to TRBJ2-5; no clear D gene. The last part of the DNA fits TRBJ2-7 better; the J call may be wrong. Germline V gives CDR1 SEHNR, CDR2 FQNEAQ (reference sequence). This CDR3 region has 12 residues. The CDR3 region has the DNA TGTGCCAGCAGCGAGGTAGACTACGAGCAGTACTTC. Residues: CASSEVDYEQYF.

V is TRBV6-5 and J is TRBJ2-1, with TRBD2 matching over 11 bases. The CDR3 spans 15 residues. Germline V CDR1 and CDR2: MNHEY, SVGAGI. The V segment lost 5 bases and the J segment 6 bases; nucleotides outside the gene matches: 6. CDR3 nucleotides: TGTGCCAGCAGTCCCCGGGGACTAGCGGCCAATGAGCAGTTCTTC. Its translation is CASSPRGLAANEQFF.

The chain is built from TRBV28 and TRBJ1-5; D unresolved. Germline lookup yields CDR1 MDHEN and CDR2 SYDVKM. V lost 2 bases, J lost 2 bases, and 7 bases lay in between. CDR3 length: 14 residues. Here the CDR3 reads CASSLGVGNQPQHF. For the CDR3, the DNA is TGTGCCAGCAGTTTAGGTGTCGGCAATCAGCCCCAGCATTTT.

The rearrangement joins TRBV2 to TRBJ2-4; the D gene is possibly TRBD2 (6 bases). The CDR3 runs to 21 residues. With 3 bases removed from V and 0 bases from J, the gap between germline ends came to 27 bases. Germline V gene sequence: CDR1 SNHLY, CDR2 FYNNEI. CDR3 sequence reads: CASSEIGGQESSSVAKNIQYF. The DNA for the CDR3 is TGTGCCAGCAGTGAGATCGGGGGTCAGGAAAGTTCGTCCGTAGCCAAAAACATTCAGTACTTC.

The chain carries TRBV5-1 and TRBJ2-1; D possibly corresponds to TRBD1 (6 bases). CDR3 length: 18 amino acids. The V end lost 4 bases, the J end lost 3 bases, and 23 bases lay between the germline ends. CDR1 is SGHRS, CDR2 YFSETQ, per germline. The CDR3 loop is CASSHQILDRSNYNEQFF. CDR3 nucleotides: TGCGCCAGCAGCCATCAGATTCTCGACAGGTCAAACTACAATGAGCAGTTCTTC.

This clone was recorded a few times. The sample has other DNA sequences that encode this CDR3 too. As DNA, the CDR3 is TGCGCCAGCAGCTTCGGGAGCTCCTACGAGCAGTACTTC. Translation: CASSFGSSYEQYF. This sequence joins TRBV5-1 and TRBJ2-7, with D possibly TRBD2 on 6 matching bases. From germline, CDR1 is SGHRS and CDR2 YFSETQ. The CDR3 runs to 13 residues. Trimming took 2 bases from V and 0 from J, leaving 6 bases between them.

The chain uses TRBV25-1 and TRBJ2-3; D remains unclear. The germline V gene encodes CDR1 MGHDK and CDR2 SYGVNS. This CDR3 spans 17 amino acids. V shed 4 bases and J shed 1 base, with 18 bases lying between them. CDR3 nucleotide sequence: TGTGCCAGCAGTGTCCTCTTCGCGGAGAAGCGCACAGATACGCAGTATTTT. The encoded protein is CASSVLFAEKRTDTQYF.

The chain links TRBV7-2 to TRBJ2-1; TRBD2 aligns across 14 bases. V was pared by 4 bases and J by 8 bases, with 7 bases of the junction left unmatched. This CDR3 contains 16 residues. Per germline, CDR1 SGHTA and CDR2 FQGNSA. The CDR3 here is CASSSWTSGRSDEQFF. The CDR3, as DNA: TGTGCCAGCAGCTCTTGGACTAGCGGGAGGAGCGATGAGCAGTTCTTC.

J is TRBJ1-2 and V is TRBV9; TRBD1 might be the D (5 bases). Between the trimmed V and J ends, which lost 10 bases and 8 bases, there was a span of 12 bases. Germline V lookup: CDR1 SGDLS, CDR2 YYNGEE. This CDR3 contains 10 residues. The CDR3 reads CASRRGGYTF. CDR3 DNA: TGTGCCTCCCGGAGGGGCGGCTACACCTTC. Full variable domain (remainder filled in from reference TRBV9 and TRBJ1-2): DSGVTQTPKHLITATGQRVTLRCSPRSGDLSVYWYQQSLDQGLQFLIQYYNGEERAKGNILERFSAQQFPDLHSELNLSSLELGDSALYFCASRRGGYTFGSGTRLTVV.

This clone was counted only a few times. The chain combines TRBV18 with TRBJ1-3; D gene ambiguous. Germline assignment: CDR1 KGHSH and CDR2 LQKENI. This CDR3 contains 15 residues. Trimming pared 6 bases from V and 0 bases from J, leaving 12 bases between. The CDR3 DNA sequence: TGTGCCAGCTCGACGTCGGAGAGCTCTGGAAACACCATATATTTT. Residues: CASSTSESSGNTIYF.

The chain is built from TRBV28 and TRBJ2-2; no clear D. V gave up 5 bases and J gave up 5 bases, with 18 bases separating them. Germline V gene lookup returns CDR1 MDHEN and CDR2 SYDVKM. CDR3 length: 16 residues. The CDR3 DNA reads as TGTGCCAGCAGTGGCCATGTGGCCTTACGAACCGGGGAGCTGTTTTTT. Protein product: CASSGHVALRTGELFF. Full variable domain (missing parts from reference TRBV28 and TRBJ2-2): DVKVTQSSRYLVKRTGEKVFLECVQDMDHENMFWYRQDPGLGLRLIYFSYDVKMKEKGDIPEGYSVSREKKERFSLILESASTNQTSMYLCASSGHVALRTGELFFGEGSRLTVL.

This chain links TRBV2 with TRBJ2-7, with TRBD1 matching over 9 bases. Germline-derived CDR1 and CDR2 are SNHLY and FYNNEI. V was pared by 2 bases and J by 4 bases, with 3 bases of the junction left unmatched. There are 14 residues in the CDR3. The CDR3 spells CASSERDRVYEQYF. DNA for the CDR3: TGTGCCAGCAGTGAAAGGGACAGGGTTTACGAGCAGTACTTC.

V and J are TRBV14 and TRBJ1-2; D gene uncertain. This CDR3 is 16 amino acids long. V was shortened by 4 bases and J by 7 bases, with 22 bases between the two germline ends. Per germline, CDR1 SGHDN and CDR2 FVKESK. The CDR3 sequence: CASSPSPGPSHPGYTF. CDR3 nucleotide sequence: TGTGCCAGCAGCCCCTCCCCCGGCCCGTCGCATCCTGGCTACACCTTC.

The chain joins TRBV5-4 to TRBJ2-3; D perhaps matches TRBD2 (7 bases). Trimming removed 1 base from V and 6 bases from J, with 21 bases in between. The CDR3 contains 17 residues. Germline CDR1 and CDR2: SGHNT and YYREEE (reference sequence). The CDR3 nucleotides read TGTGCCAGCAGCTTGATGGGGGGGCAGGGGAGCCCGGATACGCAGTATTTT. The encoded protein is CASSLMGGQGSPDTQYF.

The chain combines TRBV5-5 with TRBJ2-2; perhaps TRBD1 as D (5 bases). This CDR3 is built from 15 residues. V lost 0 bases and J 4 bases, leaving 10 bases between the germline ends. The germline gives CDR1 SGHKS, CDR2 YYEKEE (reference sequence). CDR3 DNA: TGTGCCAGCAGCTTGGTACAGGCGAGCACCGGGGAGCTGTTTTTT. This sequence encodes CASSLVQASTGELFF.